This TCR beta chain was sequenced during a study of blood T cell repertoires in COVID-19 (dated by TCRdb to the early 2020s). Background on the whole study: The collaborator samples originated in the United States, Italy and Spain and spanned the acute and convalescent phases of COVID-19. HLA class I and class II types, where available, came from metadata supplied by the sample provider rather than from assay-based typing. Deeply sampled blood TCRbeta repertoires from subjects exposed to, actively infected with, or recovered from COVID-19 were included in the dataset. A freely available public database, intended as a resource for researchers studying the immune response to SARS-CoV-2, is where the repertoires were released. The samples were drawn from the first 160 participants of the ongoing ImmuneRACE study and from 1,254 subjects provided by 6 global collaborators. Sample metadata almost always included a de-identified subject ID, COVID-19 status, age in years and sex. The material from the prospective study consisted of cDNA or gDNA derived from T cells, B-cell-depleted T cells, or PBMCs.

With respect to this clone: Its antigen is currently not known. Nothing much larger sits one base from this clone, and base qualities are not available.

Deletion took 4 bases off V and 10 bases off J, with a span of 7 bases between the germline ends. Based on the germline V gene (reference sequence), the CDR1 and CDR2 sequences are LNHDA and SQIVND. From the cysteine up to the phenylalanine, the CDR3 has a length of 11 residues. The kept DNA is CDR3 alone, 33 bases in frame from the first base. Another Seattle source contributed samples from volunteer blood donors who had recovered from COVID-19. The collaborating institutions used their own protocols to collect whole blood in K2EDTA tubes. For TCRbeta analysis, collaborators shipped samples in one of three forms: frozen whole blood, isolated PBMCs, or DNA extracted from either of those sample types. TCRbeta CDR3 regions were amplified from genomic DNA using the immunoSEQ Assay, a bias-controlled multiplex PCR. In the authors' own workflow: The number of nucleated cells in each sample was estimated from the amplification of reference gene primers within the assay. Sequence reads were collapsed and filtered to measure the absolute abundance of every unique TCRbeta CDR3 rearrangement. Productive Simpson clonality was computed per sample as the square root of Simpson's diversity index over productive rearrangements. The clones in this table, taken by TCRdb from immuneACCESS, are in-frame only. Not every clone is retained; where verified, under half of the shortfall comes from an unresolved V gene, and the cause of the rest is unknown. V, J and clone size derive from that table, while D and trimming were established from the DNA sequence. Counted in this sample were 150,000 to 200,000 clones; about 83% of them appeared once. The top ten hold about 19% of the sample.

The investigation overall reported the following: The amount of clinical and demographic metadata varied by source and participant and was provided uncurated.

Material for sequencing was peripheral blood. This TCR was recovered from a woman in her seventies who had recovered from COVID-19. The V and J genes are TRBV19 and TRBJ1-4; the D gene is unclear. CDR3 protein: CASSNGGKLFF. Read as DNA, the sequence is TGTGCCAGTAGTAACGGCGGAAAACTGTTTTTT.